The source of this T cell receptor beta chain is a study of T cells in Graves' hyperthyroidism and ophthalmopathy. TCR beta CDR3 sequences were amplified from RNA transcripts. The HTBI primer set drove a first-round RT-PCR of the TCR CDR3. A single record per CDR3 protein comes from TCRdb applying MiXCR to the multiplex PCR reads. This sample carries 280,000 or so distinct CDR3 sequences, roughly 15% of them seen once, and the ten largest clones take about 30%. General study results and limits: Stable hyperthyroidism was separated from ophthalmopathy by a model based on 13 V-J features.

V was shortened by 3 bases and J by 2 bases, with 11 bases between the two germline ends. Germline assignment: CDR1 DFQATT and CDR2 SNEGSKA (reference sequence). CDR3 length: 14 amino acids. This clonotype has a count of ten or more. Its antigen remains unknown. The material sequenced was blood. The sequence derives from a woman in her 50s with Graves' hyperthyroidism that later progressed to Graves' ophthalmopathy. This chain uses TRBV20-1 with TRBJ2-1; D is unresolved. CDR3 sequence reads: CSASGGDAYNEQFF. CDR3 in DNA: TGCAGTGCTAGCGGTGGGGATGCCTACAATGAGCAGTTCTTC.